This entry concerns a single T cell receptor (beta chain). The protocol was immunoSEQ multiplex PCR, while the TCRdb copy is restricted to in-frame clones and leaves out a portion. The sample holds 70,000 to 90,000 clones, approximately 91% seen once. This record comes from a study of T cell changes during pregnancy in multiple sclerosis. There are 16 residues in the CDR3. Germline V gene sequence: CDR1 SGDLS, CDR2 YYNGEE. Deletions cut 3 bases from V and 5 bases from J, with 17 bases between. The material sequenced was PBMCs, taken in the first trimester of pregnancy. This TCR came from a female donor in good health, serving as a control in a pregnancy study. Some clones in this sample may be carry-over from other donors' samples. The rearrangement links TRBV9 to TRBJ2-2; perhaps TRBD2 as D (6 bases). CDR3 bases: TGTGCCAGCAGCGCGCGGGAATTACTAAATACCGGGGAGCTGTTTTTT. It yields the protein CASSARELLNTGELFF.